This TCR beta chain was identified in a study of CD8 T cells in ankylosing spondylitis. Study conclusions and caveats: Researchers reportedly found disease-linked clones significantly enriched in matched ankylosing spondylitis synovial fluid. Relatively rare in peripheral blood, disease-linked clones were also CD8+.

Comments on this clonotype: Its antigen remains unidentified.

Germline V CDR1 and CDR2: SGHRS, YFSETQ. The V end lost 4 bases, the J end lost 2 bases, and 10 bases lay between the germline ends. The CDR3 extends over 15 amino acids. Library preparation for TCR beta used quantitative 5'-RACE with molecular barcodes. MiXCR, run by TCRdb on the 5' RACE reads, gives a single entry per CDR3 protein. This sample has about 280,000 distinct CDR3 sequences, with roughly 20% found just once. The chain recombines TRBV5-1 with TRBJ2-6; perhaps TRBD1 as D (6 bases). Sequenced input: blood, either unsorted or a sorted T cell fraction (not recorded which). The receptor comes from a male donor with ankylosing spondylitis or in good health (not recorded which). The CDR3 loop reads CASSPTGTGANVLTF. The DNA for the CDR3 is TGCGCCAGCAGCCCCACAGGGACTGGGGCCAACGTCCTGACTTTC.